One and the same sample provided the 3 T cell receptor beta chains below, sequenced in a study of blood T cells in healthy people across ages. The authors ran a second PCR of about 6 to 11 cycles using a sample-barcoded 5' primer and a J-beta primer mix. TCRdb reprocessed the 5' RACE reads via MiXCR and lists one record per CDR3 protein. The sample includes about 1.7 million distinct CDR3 sequences, approximately 28% of them seen just once. Sequencing was carried out using blood. The receptors derive from a woman under 40 in good health.

In the case of this clonotype: A much larger clone sits a single nucleotide away, making a read error possible. The chain links TRBV29-1 to TRBJ2-6, with D maybe TRBD1 (6 bases). Germline-derived CDR1 and CDR2 are SQVTM and ANQGSEA. CDR3 length: 15 residues. The CDR3 DNA follows: TGCAGCGTTTTTACTCCCAGGGGTGGGGTCAACGTCCTGACTTTC. Amino acids: CSVFTPRGGVNVLTF.

V usage is TRBV6-1 and J usage is TRBJ2-7; no firm D call. Gene TRBJ2-5 matches the end of the DNA better, so the J call may be wrong. CDR1 and CDR2 (germline): MNHNS, SASEGT. The CDR3 has 13 amino acids. CDR3 loop: CASGSEWAETQYF. CDR3 sequence (DNA): TGTGCCAGCGGCTCTGAATGGGCCGAGACCCAGTACTTC.

This clonotype was detected many times. The chain uses TRBV29-1 and TRBJ2-7; 13 nucleotides match TRBD2. Trimming removed 1 base from V and 4 bases from J; junction bases left unmatched: 4. Germline lookup yields CDR1 SQVTM and CDR2 ANQGSEA. The length of the CDR3 is 15 residues. The chain's CDR3 is CSVEGGTSGMYEQYF. The CDR3 DNA follows: TGCAGCGTTGAAGGTGGGACTAGCGGGATGTACGAGCAGTACTTC.